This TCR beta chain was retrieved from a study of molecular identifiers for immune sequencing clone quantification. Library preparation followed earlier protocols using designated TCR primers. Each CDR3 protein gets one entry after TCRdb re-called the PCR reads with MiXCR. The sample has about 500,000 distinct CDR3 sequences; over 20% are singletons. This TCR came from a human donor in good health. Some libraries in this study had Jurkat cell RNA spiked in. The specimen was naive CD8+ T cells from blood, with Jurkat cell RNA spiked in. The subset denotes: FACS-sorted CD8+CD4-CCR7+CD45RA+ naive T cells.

CDR3 DNA sequence: TGTGCCAGCAGGCCGGGTCCATGGCCTGAAGCTTTCTTT. Translated: CASRPGPWPEAFF. The rearrangement joins TRBV6-2 or TRBV6-3 to TRBJ1-1; D remains unclear. The CDR3 covers 13 residues. The germline V and J ends were trimmed by 6 bases and 6 bases, with 14 bases remaining between them. The germline gives CDR1 MNHEY, CDR2 SVGEGT.